These 32 T cell receptor beta chains were sequenced from one sample in a study of blood T cell repertoires in COVID-19. TCRdb keeps only in-frame clones here, not all; method: immunoSEQ multiplex PCR. The data contain approximately 30,000 clones, more than 80% of them singletons. The sample consisted of peripheral blood. The receptors derive from a woman between 35 and 50 years old with active or convalescent COVID-19.

The chain couples TRBV4-1 to TRBJ2-1, with 7 nucleotides matching TRBD2. The CDR3 consists of 17 residues. Germline lookup yields CDR1 MGHRA and CDR2 YSYEKL. Trimming took 0 bases from V and 9 from J; bases not matched to a gene: 14. The CDR3 DNA reads as TGCGCCAGCAGCCAAGAACGCCCACCAACGGGAGGTTTTGAGCAGTTCTTC. Amino acid sequence: CASSQERPPTGGFEQFF.

V is TRBV10-2 and J is TRBJ1-1, with a possible D match to TRBD1 (5 bases). V shed 2 bases and J shed 5 bases, with 18 bases lying between them. CDR1 and CDR2 from the germline V gene are WSHSY and SAAADI. This CDR3 has 16 amino acids. The CDR3: CASSEPRQGSWTEAFF. CDR3 bases: TGCGCCAGCAGTGAGCCGCGCCAGGGATCGTGGACTGAAGCTTTCTTT.

Written as DNA, the CDR3 is TGTGCCATCAGGATACAAAGTCGGGCCAACGTCCTGACTTTC. Amino acids: CAIRIQSRANVLTF. V is TRBV10-3 and J is TRBJ2-6; D unresolved. The CDR3 has 14 residues. V lost 6 bases, J lost 5 bases, and 11 bases lay in between. Germline CDR1 is ENHRY and CDR2 is SYGVKD.

The chain carries TRBV30 and TRBJ1-2; D is uncertain. The CDR3 runs 13 residues. Trimming took 0 bases from V and 4 from J, leaving 9 bases between them. Per germline, CDR1 GTSNPN and CDR2 SVGIG (reference sequence). CDR3 in DNA: TGTGCCTGGAGTGTACCAGGTTTCTATGGCTACACCTTC. Its translation is CAWSVPGFYGYTF.

This chain uses TRBV9 with TRBJ1-1, with D tentatively TRBD1 (5 bases). The V gene lost 0 bases and the J gene lost 8 bases, with 11 bases spanning the gap. Per germline, CDR1 SGDLS and CDR2 YYNGEE. The CDR3 runs 13 residues. As DNA, the CDR3 is TGTGCCAGCAGCGTAGGGGTTGGACACGAAGCTTTCTTT. Its protein is CASSVGVGHEAFF.

The chain has TRBV19 and TRBJ2-6, with D possibly being TRBD1 (6 bases). The CDR3 sequence is 16 residues long. V was pared by 3 bases and J by 5 bases, with 14 bases between. The germline V gene has CDR1 LNHDA and CDR2 SQIVND (reference sequence). CDR3 bases: TGTGCCAGTAGTATGACAGGCCCAGGCTGGGCCAACGTCCTGACTTTC. Protein product: CASSMTGPGWANVLTF.

This chain uses TRBV30 with TRBJ2-7, with D tentatively TRBD1 (6 bases). V gave up 0 bases and J gave up 0 bases, with 12 bases separating them. The CDR3 runs to 15 residues. CDR1 is GTSNPN, CDR2 SVGIG, per germline (reference sequence). CDR3 sequence: CAWSVPWTDSYEQYF. The CDR3 DNA sequence: TGTGCCTGGAGTGTACCTTGGACAGACTCCTACGAGCAGTACTTC.

CDR3 loop: CASSLTSGGADTQYF. Here the CDR3 DNA reads TGTGCCAGCAGCCTGACTAGCGGGGGTGCAGATACGCAGTATTTT. The chain combines TRBV7-3 with TRBJ2-3, with 12 bases identical to TRBD2. J lost 4 bases, V lost 5 bases, and 4 bases had no gene match. CDR3 length equals 15 residues. Germline CDR1 reads SGHTA; CDR2 reads FQGTGA.

The rearrangement joins TRBV21-1 to TRBJ1-4; TRBD1, as called in the table, went unchecked against the DNA. TRBV21-1 is a listed pseudogene. This CDR3 spans 16 amino acids. The CDR3 here is CASSLGHQGEDEKLFF. The CDR3 nucleotides read TGTGCCAGCAGCCTCGGTCACCAGGGGGAGGATGAAAAACTGTTTTTT.

A few counts support this clone. J is TRBJ2-3 and V is TRBV9; maybe TRBD2 (7 bases). The V and J ends lost 0 bases and 6 bases respectively, with 14 bases between them. The CDR3 covers 15 residues. The germline V gene encodes CDR1 SGDLS and CDR2 YYNGEE. This CDR3 reads CASSVAGGARDTQYF. The CDR3 DNA follows: TGTGCCAGCAGCGTAGCTGGGGGGGCAAGGGATACGCAGTATTTT.

The V and J genes are TRBV10-1 and TRBJ2-3; the match to TRBD1 covers 10 bases. After removal of 5 bases from V and 4 bases from J, the junction contained 3 bases not matched to a gene. The germline gives CDR1 WNHNN, CDR2 SYGVQD (reference sequence). This CDR3 comprises 14 residues. In DNA, the CDR3 is TGCGCCAGCAGTCCCGGGACAGGGGCAGATACGCAGTATTTT. This gives the protein CASSPGTGADTQYF.

The chain couples TRBV5-4 to TRBJ2-5; 9 nucleotides match TRBD2. The length of the CDR3 is 13 residues. V trimming: 4 bases; J trimming: 4 bases; junction bases outside the gene matches: 2. In germline, CDR1 is SGHNT, CDR2 YYREEE (reference sequence). The CDR3 protein is CASSPAGGETQYF. CDR3 coding DNA: TGTGCCAGCAGCCCAGCGGGAGGAGAGACCCAGTACTTC.

This chain links TRBV5-5 with TRBJ1-1; D may be TRBD1 (6 bases). Germline loops: CDR1 SGHKS, CDR2 YYEKEE (reference sequence). The CDR3 covers 13 residues. V was pared by 4 bases and J by 4 bases, with 11 bases between. The CDR3 region is CASSMDSPTEAFF. The CDR3 DNA follows: TGTGCCAGCAGCATGGACAGCCCCACTGAAGCTTTCTTT. Supplemented by reference TRBV5-5 and TRBJ1-1, the full variable domain reads DAGVTQSPTHLIKTRGQQVTLRCSPISGHKSVSWYQQVLGQGPQFIFQYYEKEERGRGNFPDRFSARQFPNYSSELNVNALLLGDSALYLCASSMDSPTEAFFGQGTRLTVV.

This clone was observed a single time. This chain joins TRBV5-1 and TRBJ1-1; a weak D match, TRBD1 (6 bases). This CDR3 has 16 residues. CDR1 SGHRS and CDR2 YFSETQ come from the germline V gene. Trimming stripped 7 bases from V and 4 bases from J, with 23 bases between. CDR3 loop: CASLPGGARVGTEAFF. CDR3 nucleotide sequence: TGCGCCAGCCTCCCTGGGGGGGCGCGAGTCGGCACTGAAGCTTTCTTT. Full variable domain (outside the CDR3, taken from reference TRBV5-1 and TRBJ1-1): KAGVTQTPRYLIKTRGQQVTLSCSPISGHRSVSWYQQTPGQGLQFLFEYFSETQRNKGNFPGRFSGRQFSNSRSEMNVSTLELGDSALYLCASLPGGARVGTEAFFGQGTRLTVV.

The chain's CDR3 is CASSFSLYQTRQARKLFF. The CDR3 nucleotides read TGTGCCAGCAGTTTCAGTCTCTATCAGACCCGACAGGCAAGAAAACTGTTTTTT. The genes are TRBV28 and TRBJ1-4, with D perhaps matching TRBD1 (6 bases). The CDR3 spans 18 residues. The V end lost 3 bases, the J end lost 10 bases, and 27 bases lay between the germline ends. Per germline, CDR1 MDHEN and CDR2 SYDVKM.

CDR3 bases: TGTGCCAGCAGACTCACTGGGACTAGCGGGAGTTACGAGCAGTACTTC. Its translation: CASRLTGTSGSYEQYF. The chain combines TRBV28 with TRBJ2-7; 14 positions agree with TRBD2. The CDR3 runs 16 residues. Per germline, CDR1 MDHEN and CDR2 SYDVKM. With V trimmed by 6 bases and J by 4 bases, 8 bases remained unmatched.

This clone was detected once. The V gene is TRBV28, the J gene TRBJ1-2; maybe TRBD1 (5 bases). From germline, CDR1 is MDHEN and CDR2 SYDVKM. The V gene lost 6 bases and the J gene lost 3 bases, with 17 bases spanning the gap. The CDR3 has 15 amino acids. The CDR3 spells CASSRRGPGDYGYTF. The CDR3, as DNA: TGTGCCAGCAGCCGGAGGGGTCCGGGGGACTATGGCTACACCTTC.

This sequence joins TRBV5-8 and TRBJ1-2; D is unresolved. V was clipped by 2 bases and J by 10 bases, with 21 bases between them. CDR3 size: 15 residues. Germline V gene lookup returns CDR1 SGHTS and CDR2 YDEGEE. CDR3 in amino acids: CASSLSRRWAEIYTF. DNA for the CDR3: TGTGCCAGCAGCTTATCCCGGCGTTGGGCAGAAATCTACACCTTC.

The V call is TRBV27, the J call TRBJ2-3; 12 nucleotides align to TRBD2. CDR1 and CDR2 (germline): MNHEY, SMNVEV (reference sequence). The J segment lost 4 bases and the V segment lost 5 bases, leaving 10 bases of the junction unmatched. CDR3 length: 17 residues. The DNA of the CDR3 is TGTGCCAGCAGTCTCCTAGCGGGGGGGGTGGTCCCAGATACGCAGTATTTT. Its translation is CASSLLAGGVVPDTQYF.

The V and J genes are TRBV24-1 and TRBJ2-1; D is unclear. Deletions cut 4 bases from V and 0 bases from J, with 18 bases between. This CDR3 spans 18 amino acids. CDR1 KGHDR and CDR2 SFDVKD come from the germline V gene. The CDR3 loop is CATSDPDIGPGSYNEQFF. The DNA of the CDR3 is TGTGCCACCAGTGACCCGGATATCGGTCCGGGCTCCTACAATGAGCAGTTCTTC.

V is TRBV19 and J is TRBJ2-1; D is possibly TRBD2 (6 bases). The CDR3 sequence is 14 residues long. Germline V lookup: CDR1 LNHDA, CDR2 SQIVND (reference sequence). V was clipped by 4 bases and J by 6 bases, with 13 bases between them. CDR3 residues: CASSNSGVRNEQFF. DNA of the CDR3: TGTGCCAGTAGTAATAGCGGAGTTCGCAATGAGCAGTTCTTC.

This clone occurred once. V gene TRBV28 combines with J gene TRBJ2-7; 7 bases fit TRBD1. The CDR3 covers 15 residues. The V segment lost 4 bases and the J segment 5 bases; nucleotides outside the gene matches: 11. Germline lookup yields CDR1 MDHEN and CDR2 SYDVKM. Written as DNA, the CDR3 is TGTGCCAGCAGTTCTAGACAGGGAGTCATCCACGAGCAGTACTTC. It codes for CASSSRQGVIHEQYF.

This clone has a handful of counts. The chain uses TRBV19 and TRBJ1-5; 8 bases are a match to TRBD1. CDR1 LNHDA and CDR2 SQIVND come from the germline V gene (reference sequence). V gave up 3 bases and J gave up 5 bases; unmatched junction bases: 6. CDR3 size: 15 residues. The CDR3: CASSITAGGDQPQHF. In nucleotides, the CDR3 is TGTGCCAGTAGTATCACCGCAGGGGGCGATCAGCCCCAGCATTTT.

This clone was picked up one time. The gene calls are TRBV6-5 and TRBJ1-1, with D perhaps matching TRBD1 (5 bases). Trimming shortened V by 7 bases and J by 10 bases, and 13 bases separated the two germline ends. The CDR3 is 11 residues long. Looked up from germline, CDR1 is MNHEY and CDR2 is SVGAGI. The CDR3 DNA reads TGTGCCAGCACCGCCGAAGGGGTAGCTTTCTTT. It encodes CASTAEGVAFF.

CDR3 sequence: CASSLAGGTDEKLFF. CDR3 coding DNA: TGTGCCAGCAGCTTGGCGGGAGGAACAGATGAAAAACTGTTTTTT. The V and J genes are TRBV5-6 and TRBJ1-4; no reliable D call. V was cut by 0 bases and J by 6 bases, with 12 bases left in between. CDR3 length equals 15 residues. Germline V gene data show CDR1 as SGHDT and CDR2 as YYEEEE.

V usage is TRBV6-7 and J usage is TRBJ2-4; tentatively, D is TRBD1 (6 bases). TRBV6-7 is marked as an open reading frame, function uncertain. The CDR3 sequence is 15 residues long. V was clipped by 2 bases and J by 14 bases, with 22 bases between them. Here the CDR3 DNA reads TGTGCCAGCAGTTACGAACCCCTCCCGGACAGAGAAAAGTACTTC. Encoded protein: CASSYEPLPDREKYF.

The chain's CDR3 is CASSFGGTYEQYF. The CDR3 nucleotides read TGTGCCAGCAGCTTCGGGGGAACCTACGAGCAGTACTTC. The rearrangement uses TRBV11-3 and TRBJ2-7; D might be TRBD2 (6 bases). Germline-derived CDR1 and CDR2 are SGHNT and YENEEA. V lost 3 bases to trimming and J lost 2 bases, with 8 bases between them. The CDR3 has 13 amino acids.

The gene calls are TRBV5-1 and TRBJ2-1, with 8 bases identical to TRBD2. CDR3 length: 16 residues. Trimming removed 4 bases from V and 1 base from J; junction bases left unmatched: 7. The germline V gene encodes CDR1 SGHRS and CDR2 YFSETQ. In DNA form, the CDR3 reads TGCGCCAGCAGCCCACAACTAGCGGTTTCCTACAATGAGCAGTTCTTC. This sequence encodes CASSPQLAVSYNEQFF.

V usage is TRBV5-1 and J usage is TRBJ1-3; D not resolved. V was clipped by 0 bases and J by 1 base, with 11 bases between them. Germline CDR1 is SGHRS and CDR2 is YFSETQ. The CDR3 length is 16 residues. The CDR3 nucleotides are TGCGCCAGCAGCTTGGTTCCGGCGGTGTCTGGAAACACCATATATTTT. It specifies CASSLVPAVSGNTIYF.

This clone occurred once. The CDR3 spells CASSRSSGTTYEQYF. The CDR3 coding sequence is TGTGCCAGCAGTCGTTCTAGCGGGACTACCTACGAGCAGTACTTC. The V gene is TRBV6-5, the J gene TRBJ2-7; 9 bases are shared with TRBD2. Per germline, CDR1 MNHEY and CDR2 SVGAGI. The CDR3 loop spans 15 amino acids. Trimming at V came to 5 bases and at J to 2 bases, leaving 7 bases not matched to a gene.

The V call is TRBV30, the J call TRBJ1-3; the D is unclear. Germline V gives CDR1 GTSNPN, CDR2 SVGIG (reference sequence). Trimming cost V 0 bases and J 2 bases, with 5 bases left between them. This CDR3 spans 13 amino acids. The CDR3 here is CAWSVQTGNTIYF. The CDR3 bases are TGTGCCTGGAGTGTACAGACTGGAAACACCATATATTTT.

The chain recombines TRBV7-6 with TRBJ2-3; 9 bases map to TRBD1. The CDR3 spans 16 residues. With 5 bases clipped from V and 8 bases from J, the junction kept 14 bases outside the gene matches. Per the germline V gene, CDR1 is SGHVS and CDR2 is FNYEAQ. The CDR3 spells CASSRARTGAVVTQYF. CDR3 coding DNA: TGTGCCAGCAGCCGAGCAAGGACAGGGGCGGTTGTTACGCAGTATTTT.